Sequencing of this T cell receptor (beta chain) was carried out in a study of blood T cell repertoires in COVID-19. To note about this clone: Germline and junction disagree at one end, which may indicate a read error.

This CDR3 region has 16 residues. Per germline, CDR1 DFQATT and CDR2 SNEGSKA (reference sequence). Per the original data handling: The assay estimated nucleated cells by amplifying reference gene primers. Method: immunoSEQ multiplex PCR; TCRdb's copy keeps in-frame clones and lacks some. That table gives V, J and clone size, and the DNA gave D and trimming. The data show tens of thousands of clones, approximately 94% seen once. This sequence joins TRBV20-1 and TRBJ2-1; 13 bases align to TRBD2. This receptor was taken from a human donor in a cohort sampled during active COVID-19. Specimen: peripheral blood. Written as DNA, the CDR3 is TGCAGTGCTAGTCGGACTAGCGGGGGCTCCAACAATGAGCAGTTCTTC. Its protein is CSASRTSGGSNNEQFF.